This TCR gamma chain originates from a study of Vδ1+ human thymocytes (dated by TCRdb to the late 2010s). The study in broad terms: The study characterised mRNA-level TRG and TRD CDR3 repertoires of highly purified Vdelta1+ thymocytes from young children as a data resource. Earlier work had validated the multiplex-based CDR3 amplicon strategy against 5'RACE-based methods for generating CDR3 amplicons.

Thymic samples were depleted of alphabeta T cells, then CD3+ TCRVdelta1+ TCRVdelta2- thymocytes were FACS-sorted. The purity of the sorted Vdelta1+ thymocytes fell between about 96% and 99.6%. Thymic specimens came from roughly 8 paediatric patients undergoing corrective cardiac surgery, aged from about 5 days to 16 months. After the thymic tissue was dispersed, mononuclear cells were isolated using a Histopaque-1077 density gradient. Staining used anti-TCRVdelta1 clone TS8.2, anti-TCRVdelta2 clone B6, anti-CD3 clone HIT3a and anti-TCRalphabeta clone IP26 antibodies. This clone showed up just a few times. What antigen it recognizes has not been identified. There are no base qualities to consult, and no much larger clone falls within one base. RNA was extracted with the RNeasy mini kit and reverse transcribed using Superscript III. CDR3 amplicons were produced by multiplex PCR using pooled V-gene forward primers and a constant-region reverse primer with Illumina adaptor overhangs. After gel purification, amplicons were indexed with Nextera index primers over around 8 extra PCR cycles and were then purified with AMPure XP beads. Sequencing of the libraries was done on an Illumina MiSeq using paired-end 250 bp reads, dual indexing and a roughly 18% PhiX spike-in. On the study's bioinformatics: FastQC was used to quality check the reads, while ea-utils fastq-join merged the TRG read pairs. Sequences were annotated with IMGT/HighV-QUEST, keeping only productive sequences with unambiguous V-gene assignment; clonotypes were defined by identical CDR3 sequence. VDJtools 1.1.1, tcR 2.2.3, Treemap and vegan Shannon diversity in R 3.4.4 were used for downstream analysis. Public reads were reanalyzed in TCRdb with CATT, and rows carrying the same DNA were merged afterwards. Clone size and V and J calls follow TCRdb, not the original study. Present in this sample are 9,500 to 13,000 gamma-chain clones, about 46% of which were seen just once. The top ten clones comprise 1.5% to 2% of the sample.

Findings and caveats that apply to the study as a whole: Thymic TRG and TRD repertoires appeared highly polyclonal with Gaussian CDR3 length distributions, unlike oligoclonal peripheral blood repertoires. Roughly a fifth of thymic TRD sequences were found to be Vdelta2 (and few were Vdelta3) despite high sort purity, in contrast to peripheral blood Vdelta1+ controls. Because no clustering by age or sex was observed, donors were not stratified by these variables in the analyses. Because unexpected Vdelta2 sequences could lead to misinterpretation of bulk repertoire data, the authors recommended using highly purified populations and single-cell validation. Donors shared many TRG clonotypes (up to roughly 6.9x10^3), but TRD repertoires were essentially private, with at most 120 shared.

The germline V gene (reference sequence) supplies CDR1 VTNTFY and CDR2 YDVSTARD. The CDR3 has 12 amino acids, counting the end cysteine and phenylalanine. CDR3 DNA is the only sequence kept; it has 36 bases, read in frame from the first base. The V end gives up 0 bases and the J end 10 bases, leaving 6 bases in the junction not matched to a gene. The chain is encoded by TRGV3 joined to TRGJ1 or TRGJ2. Sequenced sample: Vdelta1+ gamma-delta thymocytes from the thymus. According to the study, the label for this sample's cell subset or site signals: FACS-sorted CD3+ TCRalphabeta- TCRVdelta1+ TCRVdelta2- thymocytes. This receptor was taken from a boy younger than two who had congenital heart surgery. The DNA is as follows: TGTGCCACCTGGGACAGGTTCGAAAAGAAACTCTTT. It translates to CATWDRFEKKLF.